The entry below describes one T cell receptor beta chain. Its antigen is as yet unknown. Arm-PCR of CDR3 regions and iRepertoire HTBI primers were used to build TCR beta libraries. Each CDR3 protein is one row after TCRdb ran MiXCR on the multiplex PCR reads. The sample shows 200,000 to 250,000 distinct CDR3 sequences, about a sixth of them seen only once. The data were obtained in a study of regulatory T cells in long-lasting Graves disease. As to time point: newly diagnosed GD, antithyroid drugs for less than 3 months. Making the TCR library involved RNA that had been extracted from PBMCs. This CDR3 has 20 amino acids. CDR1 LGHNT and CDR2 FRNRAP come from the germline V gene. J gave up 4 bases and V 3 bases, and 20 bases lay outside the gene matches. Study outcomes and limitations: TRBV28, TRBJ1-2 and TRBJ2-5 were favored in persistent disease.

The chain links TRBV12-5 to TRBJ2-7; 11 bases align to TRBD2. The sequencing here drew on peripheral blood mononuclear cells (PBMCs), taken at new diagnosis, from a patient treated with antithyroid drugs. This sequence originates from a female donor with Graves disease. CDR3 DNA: TGTGCTAGTGGTTTCTACAGGGCGGTAAATAGCGGGAGGGCCGGGTACGAGCAGTACTTC. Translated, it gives CASGFYRAVNSGRAGYEQYF.